This T cell receptor (beta chain) was identified in a study of T cells in Graves' hyperthyroidism and ophthalmopathy. RNA transcripts gave rise to amplified TCR beta CDR3 regions. First-round RT-PCR targeting the TCR CDR3 was performed with the HTBI primer set. MiXCR was run by TCRdb on the multiplex PCR reads, yielding one entry per CDR3 protein. The sample lists hundreds of thousands of distinct CDR3 sequences, 12% to 15% seen once, with around 9.6% in the top ten. From germline, CDR1 is SEHNR and CDR2 FQNEAQ (reference sequence). Trimming removed 1 base at V and 3 bases at J, with 6 bases between. There are 14 residues in the CDR3.

The sequenced sample was blood. The rearrangement uses TRBV7-9 and TRBJ1-4; D remains unclear. The receptor's source is a woman aged 18-30 years with Graves' hyperthyroidism. The CDR3 loop is CASSLGAANEKLFF. DNA for the CDR3: TGTGCCAGCAGCTTAGGGGCGGCTAATGAAAAACTGTTTTTT.